A single sample is the source of the 21 T cell receptor beta chains below, sequenced in a study of molecular identifiers for immune sequencing clone quantification. TCRdb reanalysed the PCR reads using MiXCR and keeps one entry per CDR3 protein. The sample includes about 640,000 distinct CDR3 sequences, less than 20% of them seen just once. Sequenced input: naive CD8+ T cells from blood, with Jurkat cell RNA spiked in. This sample's subset: FACS-sorted CD8+CD4-CCR7+CD45RA+ naive T cells. The receptor set was obtained from a human donor in good health. Some libraries in this study had Jurkat cell RNA spiked in.

V gene TRBV6-2 or TRBV6-3 combines with J gene TRBJ2-1, with TRBD2 as a possible D gene (6 bases). The germline V and J ends were trimmed by 7 bases and 8 bases, with 27 bases remaining between them. This CDR3 is built from 17 residues. Germline V gene sequence: CDR1 MNHEY, CDR2 SVGEGT. The CDR3 DNA reads TGTGCCAGCACTCACCTGGGGATTAGCGGACCCCCCGATGAGCAGTTCTTC. As protein: CASTHLGISGPPDEQFF.

For this clonotype: A much larger clone is a single base away; this may be a read error. This chain joins TRBV6-6 and TRBJ2-7, with D possibly being TRBD2 (5 bases). This CDR3 has 15 amino acids. Per germline, CDR1 MNHNY and CDR2 SVGAGI (reference sequence). Trimming removed 0 bases from V and 3 bases from J, with 12 bases in between. The CDR3 DNA sequence: TGTGCCAGCAGTTACTCGCGGGTCGGTAGCTACGAGCAGTACTTC. Encoded protein: CASSYSRVGSYEQYF.

This clonotype came up a few times. A read error is possible here, since a much larger clone lies one base away. The chain uses TRBV5-6 and TRBJ1-6, with TRBD1 identical over 7 bases. Looked up from germline, CDR1 is SGHDT and CDR2 is YYEEEE. The length of the CDR3 is 16 residues. Germline trimming cut 4 bases from V and 11 bases from J; bases unmatched to any gene: 15. CDR3 sequence: CASSRPTGSRDPPLHF. DNA of the CDR3: TGTGCCAGCAGCCGCCCGACAGGGAGTCGGGATCCACCCCTCCACTTT.

This clonotype was seen many times. The chain links TRBV20-1 to TRBJ2-7, with TRBD2 matching over 12 bases. V was clipped by 1 base and J by 3 bases; unmatched bases: 13. Germline loops: CDR1 DFQATT, CDR2 SNEGSKA (reference sequence). The CDR3 runs 18 residues. DNA for the CDR3: TGCAGTGCTAGAGTTAGTAGACTAGCGGGGGAACAATACTACGAGCAGTACTTC. The encoded protein is CSARVSRLAGEQYYEQYF.

J is TRBJ2-7 and V is TRBV4-3; D perhaps matches TRBD1 (5 bases). Germline V gene lookup returns CDR1 LGHNA and CDR2 YSLEER. V shed 1 base and J shed 1 base, with 11 bases lying between them. The CDR3 is made up of 15 amino acids. CDR3 loop: CASSQGSGYSYEQYF. The CDR3 nucleotides read TGCGCCAGCAGCCAAGGGTCAGGGTATTCCTACGAGCAGTACTTC.

The CDR3 DNA sequence: TGTGCCAGCAGTTCCGGGCTGGGGGAGTACGAGCAGTACTTC. This sequence encodes CASSSGLGEYEQYF. V gene TRBV27 combines with J gene TRBJ2-7, with D perhaps being TRBD1 or TRBD2 (5 bases each). This CDR3 comprises 14 residues. Trimming removed 4 bases at V and 4 bases at J, with 14 bases between. CDR1 MNHEY and CDR2 SMNVEV come from the germline V gene (reference sequence).

Concerning this clonotype: Being one base from a much bigger clone, this may be a read error. The chain uses TRBV12-3 or TRBV12-4 and TRBJ2-5; the D is unclear. The V end lost 5 bases, the J end lost 3 bases, and 13 bases lay between the germline ends. The length of the CDR3 is 14 residues. CDR3 sequence (DNA): TGTGCCAGCAGTGAACCGGGCCGTGAAGAGACCCAGTACTTC. Protein sequence: CASSEPGREETQYF.

A word on this clonotype: Being one base from a much bigger clone, this may be a read error. The chain has TRBV5-3 and TRBJ2-2, with TRBD2 matching over 13 bases. TRBV5-3 carries the ORF label, with uncertain function. This CDR3 has 16 residues. J lost 3 bases, V lost 8 bases, and 7 bases had no gene match. The CDR3 protein is CASGAGLAGYTGELFF. The CDR3 DNA is TGTGCCAGCGGCGCGGGACTAGCGGGGTACACCGGGGAGCTGTTTTTT.

The V call is TRBV6-4, the J call TRBJ2-1; 7 bases line up with TRBD2. Germline V gene data show CDR1 as MRHNA and CDR2 as SNTAGT. The junction had 10 bases not matched to a gene; V was cut back by 4 bases and J by 7 bases. This CDR3 region has 15 residues. The CDR3 DNA is TGTGCCAGCAGTGTCGGCGGGAGCTCAACTAATGAGCAGTTCTTC. Translation gives CASSVGGSSTNEQFF.

Many counts were recorded for this clonotype. This rearrangement joins TRBV7-2 to TRBJ2-3; 7 bases are a match to TRBD1. The CDR3 consists of 15 residues. Germline V gene data show CDR1 as SGHTA and CDR2 as FQGNSA. V was clipped by 1 base and J by 5 bases; unmatched bases: 6. The CDR3: CASSLGQGPGDTQYF. The CDR3 DNA reads as TGTGCCAGCAGCTTAGGACAGGGCCCAGGAGATACGCAGTATTTT.

This clonotype was seen at least ten times. The V and J genes are TRBV20-1 and TRBJ2-7; 8 bases match TRBD1. This CDR3 region has 16 residues. CDR1 is DFQATT and CDR2 is SNEGSKA in the germline V gene (reference sequence). Trimming at V came to 3 bases and at J to 1 base, leaving 11 bases not matched to a gene. The CDR3: CSARLRGLGMSYEQYF. The DNA of the CDR3 is TGCAGTGCTAGGCTCAGGGGGCTGGGCATGTCCTACGAGCAGTACTTC.

This clonotype has at least ten counts. The chain uses TRBV4-1 and TRBJ1-1; 7 nucleotides line up with TRBD1. The V segment lost 4 bases and the J segment 0 bases; nucleotides outside the gene matches: 8. The CDR3 covers 16 residues. CDR1 MGHRA and CDR2 YSYEKL come from the germline V gene. The CDR3 reads CASSLDRDEVNTEAFF. Written as DNA, the CDR3 is TGCGCCAGCAGCCTCGACAGGGATGAGGTGAACACTGAAGCTTTCTTT.

V is TRBV7-2 and J is TRBJ1-2, with D possibly matching TRBD1 (6 bases). The CDR3 covers 15 residues. Germline-derived CDR1 and CDR2 are SGHTA and FQGNSA. The ends were cut back, 5 bases at V and 7 bases at J, with 20 bases in the middle. The CDR3 bases are TGTGCCAGCAGCCTACTAAAAGGAGCGGGGGCTGGCTACACCTTC. It specifies CASSLLKGAGAGYTF.

This clonotype was counted ten times or more. V is TRBV20-1 and J is TRBJ2-7, with 10 bases lining up with TRBD2. Germline V gives CDR1 DFQATT, CDR2 SNEGSKA (reference sequence). Trimming took 6 bases from V and 6 from J; bases not matched to a gene: 8. This CDR3 is 13 amino acids long. The CDR3 nucleotides are TGCAGTGCCGAAGCGGGAGGGGGCCTCGAGCAGTACTTC. Translated, it gives CSAEAGGGLEQYF.

This clonotype was seen repeatedly, ten times or more. The rearrangement links TRBV11-2 to TRBJ2-1; tentative D call: TRBD2 (6 bases). The CDR3 covers 18 residues. Germline V gene data show CDR1 as SGHAT and CDR2 as FQNNGV. V lost 1 base and J lost 7, with 23 bases in between. CDR3 in DNA: TGTGCCAGCAGCTTAGTATTCGGCCCAGCGGGTGCCTGGAATGAGCAGTTCTTC. Translating gives CASSLVFGPAGAWNEQFF.

This clonotype was observed at least ten times. The chain is built from TRBV4-1 and TRBJ1-1; perhaps TRBD1 as D (6 bases). Looked up from germline, CDR1 is MGHRA and CDR2 is YSYEKL. V lost 0 bases and J lost 11, with 16 bases in between. The CDR3 is made up of 14 amino acids. The CDR3 DNA sequence: TGCGCCAGCAGCCAAGATTTGCAGGGGAGTGTGGCTTTCTTT. It yields the protein CASSQDLQGSVAFF.

This sequence joins TRBV7-9 and TRBJ1-1; D gene uncertain. The germline V and J ends were trimmed by 6 bases and 2 bases, with 7 bases remaining between them. CDR1 and CDR2 (germline): SEHNR, FQNEAQ (reference sequence). The CDR3 length is 12 residues. The CDR3 spells CASRLTNTEAFF. In DNA, the CDR3 is TGTGCCAGCAGGCTGACAAACACTGAAGCTTTCTTT. The full variable domain, rest sourced from reference TRBV7-9 and TRBJ1-1, is DTGVSQNPRHKITKRGQNVTFRCDPISEHNRLYWYRQTLGQGPEFLTYFQNEAQLEKSRLLSDRFSAERPKGSFSTLEIQRTEQGDSAMYLCASRLTNTEAFFGQGTRLTVV.

The chain is built from TRBV27 and TRBJ1-5, with 7 bases matching TRBD1. This CDR3 region has 15 residues. Germline V gene data show CDR1 as MNHEY and CDR2 as SMNVEV (reference sequence). After removal of 6 bases from V and 1 base from J, the junction contained 6 bases not matched to a gene. The CDR3 DNA follows: TGTGCCAGCAGGACAGGGAATAGAAGCAATCAGCCCCAGCATTTT. Amino acids: CASRTGNRSNQPQHF.

This clonotype was seen many times. The V and J genes are TRBV6-2 or TRBV6-3 and TRBJ2-1; no definite D call. The V gene lost 1 base and the J gene lost 9 bases, with 7 bases spanning the gap. CDR1 is MNHEY and CDR2 is SVGEGT in the germline V gene. This CDR3 is 12 amino acids long. CDR3: CASSYWGSEQFF. The CDR3 nucleotides are TGTGCCAGCAGTTACTGGGGAAGTGAGCAGTTCTTC.

In its sample, this clonotype was seen many times. V gene TRBV9 combines with J gene TRBJ1-1, with D possibly being TRBD1 (5 bases). Germline-derived CDR1 and CDR2 are SGDLS and YYNGEE. V lost 7 bases to trimming and J lost 2 bases, with 15 bases between them. The CDR3 is 14 amino acids. The DNA of the CDR3 is TGTGCCAGCTCCGGGCCAGGGCTAAACACTGAAGCTTTCTTT. Its translation is CASSGPGLNTEAFF.

This clonotype was seen only a few times. The chain recombines TRBV11-3 with TRBJ1-1, with no clear D. This CDR3 comprises 12 residues. CDR1 and CDR2 (germline): SGHNT, YENEEA. Trimming shortened V by 0 bases and J by 10 bases, and 9 bases separated the two germline ends. The DNA for the CDR3 is TGTGCCAGCAGCTTAGATTCTGGGAGAGCTTTCTTT. Its translation is CASSLDSGRAFF.